The 8 T cell receptor beta chains listed next were all sequenced from one sample in a study of OX40 agonist ivuxolimab in advanced cancers. The protocol was immunoSEQ multiplex PCR, while the TCRdb copy is restricted to in-frame clones and leaves out a portion. This table has fewer than 80,000 clones, 86% appearing once. This sample comprised CD4+ or CD8+ T cells sorted from blood, obtained in a trial of the OX40 agonist ivuxolimab. These TCRs come from an adult with an advanced solid tumor such as melanoma, head and neck, liver or kidney cancer.

This chain joins TRBV11-2 and TRBJ2-1, with 9 positions matching TRBD1. V dropped 5 bases and J dropped 7; count of bases not matched to a gene: 6. CDR1 and CDR2 (germline): SGHAT, FQNNGV. This CDR3 comprises 14 residues. The CDR3 nucleotides read TGTGCCAGCAGCCCACAGGGGGCGCGGAATGAGCAGTTCTTC. This translates into CASSPQGARNEQFF.

V and J are TRBV7-8 and TRBJ1-2; perhaps TRBD1 as D (6 bases). V gave up 3 bases and J gave up 2 bases, with 16 bases separating them. From germline, CDR1 is SGHVS and CDR2 FQNEAQ. The CDR3 totals 16 residues. In DNA form, the CDR3 reads TGTGCCAGCAGCTTCGGCCCAGGAGGGACAAACTATGGCTACACCTTC. It translates to CASSFGPGGTNYGYTF.

This sequence joins TRBV5-1 and TRBJ1-5; 7 bases line up with TRBD1. J lost 0 bases, V lost 4 bases, and 7 bases had no gene match. CDR1 SGHRS and CDR2 YFSETQ come from the germline V gene. The CDR3 sequence is 16 residues long. The CDR3, as DNA: TGCGCCAGCAGCCCGGGACAGCACTATAGCAATCAGCCCCAGCATTTT. Amino acid sequence: CASSPGQHYSNQPQHF.

This chain connects TRBV7-2 to TRBJ1-3; TRBD1 is a possible D gene (5 bases). The CDR3 is 15 residues long. V lost 5 bases and J 0 bases, leaving 11 bases between the germline ends. Germline CDR1 SGHTA, CDR2 FQGNSA. The CDR3 bases are TGTGCCAGCAGCAGCCGGGGCAGCTCTGGAAACACCATATATTTT. Protein product: CASSSRGSSGNTIYF. The full variable domain, its missing parts supplied by reference TRBV7-2 and TRBJ1-3, is GAGVSQSPSNKVTEKGKDVELRCDPISGHTALYWYRQSLGQGLEFLIYFQGNSAPDKSGLPSDRFSAERTGGSVSTLTIQRTQQEDSAVYLCASSSRGSSGNTIYFGEGSWLTVV.

The rearrangement uses TRBV6-1 and TRBJ1-2; possibly TRBD1 for D (6 bases). Germline V gene data show CDR1 as MNHNS and CDR2 as SASEGT. V was trimmed by 10 bases and J by 4 bases, leaving 16 bases between them. The CDR3 contains 13 residues. CDR3 coding DNA: TGTGCCACCTCAACAGGGATAGGCTATGGCTACACCTTC. Protein product: CATSTGIGYGYTF.

The genes are TRBV7-8 and TRBJ2-3, with 8 bases fitting TRBD2. CDR3 length: 17 amino acids. V lost 5 bases, J lost 3 bases, and 13 bases stayed unmatched. Per the germline V gene, CDR1 is SGHVS and CDR2 is FQNEAQ. The CDR3 DNA is TGTGCCAGCAGCATTAGGGCGGGGGTAGCGGGGACAGATACGCAGTATTTT. Protein product: CASSIRAGVAGTDTQYF. Full variable domain (remainder filled in from reference TRBV7-8 and TRBJ2-3): GAGVSQSPRYKVAKRGQDVALRCDPISGHVSLFWYQQALGQGPEFLTYFQNEAQLDKSGLPSDRFFAERPEGSVSTLKIQRTQQEDSAVYLCASSIRAGVAGTDTQYFGPGTRLTVL.

The rearrangement joins TRBV5-1 to TRBJ2-3; D is possibly TRBD1 (5 bases). The CDR3 runs 16 residues. The V gene's germline CDR1 is SGHRS and CDR2 YFSETQ. V gave up 5 bases and J gave up 4 bases, with 20 bases separating them. The CDR3 region has the DNA TGCGCCAGCAGAAAGGACGGCAGGGTAAGCGCAGATACGCAGTATTTT. As protein: CASRKDGRVSADTQYF.

V and J are TRBV7-9 and TRBJ1-6; D is ambiguous. The CDR3 sequence is 16 residues long. The germline CDR1 and CDR2 sequences are SEHNR and FQNEAQ (reference sequence). V was shortened by 5 bases and J by 6 bases, with 17 bases between the two germline ends. CDR3 sequence reads: CASSHALREFNSPLHF. The CDR3 DNA sequence: TGTGCCAGCAGCCATGCCCTTAGGGAATTTAATTCACCCCTCCACTTT.